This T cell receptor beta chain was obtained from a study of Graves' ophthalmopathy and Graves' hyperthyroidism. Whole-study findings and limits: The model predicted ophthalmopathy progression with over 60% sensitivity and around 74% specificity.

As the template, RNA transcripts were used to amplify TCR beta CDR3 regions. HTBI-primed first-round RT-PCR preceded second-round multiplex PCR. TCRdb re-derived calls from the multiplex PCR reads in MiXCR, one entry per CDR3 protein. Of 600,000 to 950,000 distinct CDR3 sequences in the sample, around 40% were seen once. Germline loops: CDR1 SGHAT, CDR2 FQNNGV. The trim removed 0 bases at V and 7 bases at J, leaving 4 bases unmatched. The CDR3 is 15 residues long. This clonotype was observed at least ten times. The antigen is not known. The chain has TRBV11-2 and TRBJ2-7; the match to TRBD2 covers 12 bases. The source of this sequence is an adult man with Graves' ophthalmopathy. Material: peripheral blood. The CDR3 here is CASSLDRLAGVEQYF. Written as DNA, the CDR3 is TGTGCCAGCAGCTTAGACCGACTAGCGGGAGTGGAGCAGTACTTC.